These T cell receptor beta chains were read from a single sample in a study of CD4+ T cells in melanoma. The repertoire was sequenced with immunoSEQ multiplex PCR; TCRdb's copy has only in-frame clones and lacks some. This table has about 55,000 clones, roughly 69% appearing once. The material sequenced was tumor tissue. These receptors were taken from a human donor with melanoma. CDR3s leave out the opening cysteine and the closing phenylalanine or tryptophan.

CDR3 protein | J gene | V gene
ASSQPGPLYEQY | TRBJ2-7 | TRBV6-9
ASSLAGADTQY | TRBJ2-3 | TRBV7-9
ASSQDTVYNEQF | TRBJ2-1 | TRBV14
AWSVRGNQPQH | TRBJ1-5 | TRBV30
ASLSKAKNIQY | TRBJ2-4 | TRBV19
ASRPLSTLDTQY | TRBJ2-3 | TRBV2
ASSLLSEQY | TRBJ2-7 | TRBV11-2
ASSSYEAF | TRBJ1-1 | TRBV7-9
ASSWLGGGGDTQY | TRBJ2-3 | TRBV5-5
ATRGQTEQY | TRBJ2-7 | TRBV15
ASSLWDNQPQH | TRBJ1-5 | TRBV7-6
ASSARGEPMNTEAF | TRBJ1-1 | TRBV7-9
ASRAPLDDTQY | TRBJ2-3 | TRBV14
ASSPGTGLYEQY | TRBJ2-7 | TRBV6-5
ASSPRTGMVWVTEAF | TRBJ1-1 | TRBV28
ASSLQAAFRGVGGYT | TRBJ1-2 | TRBV7-8
ASTTGTAYTEAF | TRBJ1-1 | TRBV28
ASSLGSHRNIQY | TRBJ2-4 | TRBV7-8
ASSEAKPPYNEQF | TRBJ2-1 | TRBV10-2
ASSQDRTGRGYGYT | TRBJ1-2 | TRBV4-1
ASSSLWQLEGETQY | TRBJ2-5 | TRBV19
ASSQAPIGPGNEQF | TRBJ2-1 | TRBV6-4
ATSGYYGYT | TRBJ1-2 | TRBV6-5
ASSSAGTGTRIEAF | TRBJ1-1 | TRBV5-1
ASSPSGPRVGDTGELF | TRBJ2-2 | TRBV5-1
ASSLITASLDEQF | TRBJ2-1 | TRBV4-2
ASSPGLGNQPQH | TRBJ1-5 | TRBV7-6
SVVDRGETQY | TRBJ2-5 | TRBV29-1
ASSPADRGYT | TRBJ1-2 | TRBV11-2
ASSSGTGQGQY | TRBJ2-7 | TRBV18